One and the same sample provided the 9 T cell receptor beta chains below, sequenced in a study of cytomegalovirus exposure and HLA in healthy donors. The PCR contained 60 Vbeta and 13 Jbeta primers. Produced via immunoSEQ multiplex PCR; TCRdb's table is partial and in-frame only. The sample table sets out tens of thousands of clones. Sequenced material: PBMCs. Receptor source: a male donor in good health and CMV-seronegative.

CDR3 sequence (DNA): TGTGCCAGCAGCCAATTAACGGCCTTAGCGGGATTGAGCTCCTACGAGCAGTACTTC. This sequence encodes CASSQLTALAGLSSYEQYF. V is TRBV4-2 and J is TRBJ2-7; 8 bases match TRBD2. Per germline, CDR1 LGHNA and CDR2 YNFKEQ. The length of the CDR3 is 19 residues. Trimming at V came to 2 bases and at J to 0 bases, leaving 15 bases not matched to a gene.

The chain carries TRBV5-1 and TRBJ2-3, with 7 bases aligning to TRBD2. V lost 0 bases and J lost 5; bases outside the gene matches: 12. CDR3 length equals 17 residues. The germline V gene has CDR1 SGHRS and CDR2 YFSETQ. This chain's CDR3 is CASSLVGSGQNRDTQYF. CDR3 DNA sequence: TGCGCCAGCAGCTTGGTTGGTAGCGGGCAAAATAGAGATACGCAGTATTTT.

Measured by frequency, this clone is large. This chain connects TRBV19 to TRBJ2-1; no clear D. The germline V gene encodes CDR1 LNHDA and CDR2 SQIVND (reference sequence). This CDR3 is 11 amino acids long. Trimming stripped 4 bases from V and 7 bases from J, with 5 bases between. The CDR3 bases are TGTGCCAGTAGTAACGGGAATGAGCAGTTCTTC. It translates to CASSNGNEQFF.

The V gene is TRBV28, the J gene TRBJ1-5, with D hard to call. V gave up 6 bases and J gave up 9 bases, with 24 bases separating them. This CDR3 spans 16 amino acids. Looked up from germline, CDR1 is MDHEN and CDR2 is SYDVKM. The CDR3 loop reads CASSPNPPNSPGPQHF. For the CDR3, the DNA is TGTGCCAGCAGCCCCAACCCACCGAACAGCCCTGGGCCCCAGCATTTT.

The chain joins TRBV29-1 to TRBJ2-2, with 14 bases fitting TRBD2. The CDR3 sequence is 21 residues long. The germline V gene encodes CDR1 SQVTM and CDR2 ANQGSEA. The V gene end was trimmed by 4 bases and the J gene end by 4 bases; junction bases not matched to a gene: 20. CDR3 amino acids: CSVVGARTGTSGRVGTGELFF. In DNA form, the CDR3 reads TGCAGCGTTGTGGGGGCGAGAACCGGGACTAGCGGGAGAGTTGGCACCGGGGAGCTGTTTTTT.

Here the CDR3 reads CASSRDPTGDINYGYTF. The CDR3 DNA reads TGTGCCAGCTCACGCGACCCTACAGGGGATATTAACTATGGCTACACCTTC. The gene calls are TRBV18 and TRBJ1-2; TRBD1 agrees at 7 bases. This CDR3 is built from 17 residues. J lost 1 base, V lost 4 bases, and 12 bases had no gene match. Germline-derived CDR1 and CDR2 are KGHSH and LQKENI.

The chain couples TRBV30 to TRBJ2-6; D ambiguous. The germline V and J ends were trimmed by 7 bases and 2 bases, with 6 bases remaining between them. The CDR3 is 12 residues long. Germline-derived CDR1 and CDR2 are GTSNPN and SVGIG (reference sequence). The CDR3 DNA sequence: TGTGCCTCCCCCACTGGGGCCAACGTCCTGACTTTC. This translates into CASPTGANVLTF.

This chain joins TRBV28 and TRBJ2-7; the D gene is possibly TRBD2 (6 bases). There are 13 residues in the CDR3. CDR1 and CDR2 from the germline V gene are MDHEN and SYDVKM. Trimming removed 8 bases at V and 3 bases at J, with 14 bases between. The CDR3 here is CASRRDSVYEQYF. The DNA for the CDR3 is TGTGCCAGCCGCCGGGACTCGGTCTACGAGCAGTACTTC.

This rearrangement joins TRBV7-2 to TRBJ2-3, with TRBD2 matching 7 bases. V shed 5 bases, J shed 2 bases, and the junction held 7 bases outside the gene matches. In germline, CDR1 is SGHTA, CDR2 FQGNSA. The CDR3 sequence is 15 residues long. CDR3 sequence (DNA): TGTGCCAGCAGCCCCGGACTAGTCCTCACAGATACGCAGTATTTT. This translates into CASSPGLVLTDTQYF.